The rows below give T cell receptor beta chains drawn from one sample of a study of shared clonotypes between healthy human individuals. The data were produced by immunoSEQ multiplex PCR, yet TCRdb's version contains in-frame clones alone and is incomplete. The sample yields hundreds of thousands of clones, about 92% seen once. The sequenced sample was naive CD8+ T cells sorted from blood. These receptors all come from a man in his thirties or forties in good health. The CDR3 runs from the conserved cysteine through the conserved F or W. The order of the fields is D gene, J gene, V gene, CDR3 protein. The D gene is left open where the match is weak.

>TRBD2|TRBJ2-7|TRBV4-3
CASSRSLAGALYEQYF
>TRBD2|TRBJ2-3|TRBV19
CASSIGLAGFTDTQYF
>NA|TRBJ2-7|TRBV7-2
CAGGRDREGEQYF
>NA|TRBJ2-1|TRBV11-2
CASSLEGYNEQFF
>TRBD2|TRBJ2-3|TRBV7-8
CASSLIGTSGTDTQYF
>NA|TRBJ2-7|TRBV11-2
CASSLAGASYEQYF
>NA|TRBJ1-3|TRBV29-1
CSVNWIGEGNTIYF
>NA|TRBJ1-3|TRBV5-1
CASSLEGTAGNTIYF
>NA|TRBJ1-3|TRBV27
CASSSAGGNTIYF
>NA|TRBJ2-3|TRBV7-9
CASSLFTDTQYF
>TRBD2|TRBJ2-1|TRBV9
CASSVASASGRATTGEQFF
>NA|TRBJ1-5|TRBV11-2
CASSLGGVSGQPQHF
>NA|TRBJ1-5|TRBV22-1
CPGSALSGVNKNQPQHF
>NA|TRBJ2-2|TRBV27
CASSFYRTAPNTGELFF
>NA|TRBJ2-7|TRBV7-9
CASSPGAPPKYEQYF
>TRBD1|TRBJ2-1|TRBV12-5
CASGSSDRGHEQFF
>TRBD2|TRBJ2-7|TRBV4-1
CASSPQGSSGLYEQYF
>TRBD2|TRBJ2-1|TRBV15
CATSRDKSGSSYNEQFF
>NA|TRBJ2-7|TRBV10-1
CASSDLGTRVDEQYF
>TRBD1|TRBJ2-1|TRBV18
CASSPSGTGTYNEQFF
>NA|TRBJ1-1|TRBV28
CASSPSVTEAFF
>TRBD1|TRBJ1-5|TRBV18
CASSDQGAGRQPQHF
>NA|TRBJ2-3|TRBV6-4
CASSDGSGSTDTQYF
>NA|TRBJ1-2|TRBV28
CAIMTGPYFYTF
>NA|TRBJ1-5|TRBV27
CASSPGLSNQPQHF
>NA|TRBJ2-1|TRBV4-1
CASSQDRTTDNEQFF
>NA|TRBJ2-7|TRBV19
CASSMGAETYEQYF
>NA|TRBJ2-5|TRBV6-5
CASTDTFQETQYF
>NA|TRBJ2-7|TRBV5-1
CASSLDRSYEQYF
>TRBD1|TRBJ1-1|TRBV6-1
CASRGGQGNTEAFF
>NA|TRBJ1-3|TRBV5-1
CASSFEVGVGNTIYF
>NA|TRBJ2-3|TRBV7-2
CASSPGEGGSTDTQYF
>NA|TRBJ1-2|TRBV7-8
CASSTSYGYTF
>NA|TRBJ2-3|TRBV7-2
CASSKLARTDTQYF
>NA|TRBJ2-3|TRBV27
CASSLSSGDTQYF
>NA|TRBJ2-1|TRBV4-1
CASSQSPQEQFF
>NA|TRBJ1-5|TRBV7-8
CASSLDQGILNQPQHF
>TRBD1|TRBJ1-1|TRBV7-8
CASSLEKSGGQGNEAFF
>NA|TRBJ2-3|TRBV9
CASSFSDTQYF
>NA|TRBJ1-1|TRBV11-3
CASSLDTSTEAFF